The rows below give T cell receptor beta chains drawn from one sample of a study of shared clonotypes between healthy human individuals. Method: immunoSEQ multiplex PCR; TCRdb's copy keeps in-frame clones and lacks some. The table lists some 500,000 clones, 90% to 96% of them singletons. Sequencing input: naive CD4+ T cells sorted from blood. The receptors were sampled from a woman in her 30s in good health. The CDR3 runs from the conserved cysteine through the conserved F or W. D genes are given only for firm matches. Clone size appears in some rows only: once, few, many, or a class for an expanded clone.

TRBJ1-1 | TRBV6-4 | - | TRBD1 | CASSDRGQGGDPEAFF | TGTGCCAGCAGTGACCGAGGACAGGGAGGGGATCCTGAAGCTTTCTTT
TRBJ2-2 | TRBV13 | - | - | CASSPAPSHTGELFF | TGTGCCAGCAGCCCGGCTCCCTCGCACACCGGGGAGCTGTTTTTT
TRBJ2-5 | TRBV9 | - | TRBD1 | CASSVRGGPSPQETQYF | TGTGCCAGCAGCGTCAGAGGGGGCCCTAGCCCCCAAGAGACCCAGTACTTC
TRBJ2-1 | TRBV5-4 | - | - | CASSLGGEPNEQFF | TGTGCCAGCAGCTTGGGGGGAGAGCCCAATGAGCAGTTCTTC
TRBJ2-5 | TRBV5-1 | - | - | CASSFGNQETQYF | TGCGCCAGCAGCTTCGGCAACCAAGAGACCCAGTACTTC
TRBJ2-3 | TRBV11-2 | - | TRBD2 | CASSQRAGGTTDTQYF | TGTGCCAGCAGCCAGCGAGCGGGAGGGACCACAGATACGCAGTATTTT
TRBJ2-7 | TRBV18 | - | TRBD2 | CASSPRLAGTSYEQYF | TGTGCCAGCTCACCACGACTAGCGGGGACCTCCTACGAGCAGTACTTC
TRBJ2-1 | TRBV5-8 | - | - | CASSKRALFPGFF | TGTGCCAGCAGTAAAAGGGCGCTGTTCCCCGGGTTCTTC
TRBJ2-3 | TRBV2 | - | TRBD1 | CASSDPGQANTDTQYF | TGTGCCAGCAGTGACCCGGGACAGGCGAACACAGATACGCAGTATTTT
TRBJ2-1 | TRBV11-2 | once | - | CASSPEIYNEQFF | TGTGCCAGCAGCCCAGAAATCTACAATGAGCAGTTCTTC
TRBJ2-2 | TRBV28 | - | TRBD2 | CASSFLLAGGPGTGELFF | TGTGCCAGCAGTTTCCTCCTAGCGGGAGGGCCGGGCACCGGGGAGCTGTTTTTT
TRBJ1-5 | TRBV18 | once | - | CASSPGNQPQHF | TGTGCCAGCTCACCCGGCAATCAGCCCCAGCATTTT
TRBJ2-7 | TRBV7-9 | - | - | CASSFIDLSYEQYF | TGTGCCAGCAGCTTCATAGACCTTTCCTACGAGCAGTACTTC
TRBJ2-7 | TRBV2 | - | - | CASSELGFYEQYF | TGTGCCAGCAGTGAATTGGGGTTCTACGAGCAGTACTTC
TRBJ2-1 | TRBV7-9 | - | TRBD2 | CASSTTSGSEQFF | TGTGCCAGCAGCACAACTAGCGGGAGTGAGCAGTTCTTC
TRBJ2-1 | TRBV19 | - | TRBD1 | CASGDRVDEQFF | TGTGCCAGTGGGGACAGGGTCGATGAGCAGTTCTTC
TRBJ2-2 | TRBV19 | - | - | CAGAWGAQTGELFF | TGTGCCGGGGCATGGGGTGCTCAAACCGGGGAGCTGTTTTTT
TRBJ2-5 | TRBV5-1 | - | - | CASSLRERETQYF | TGCGCCAGCAGCTTGCGGGAGCGGGAGACCCAGTACTTC
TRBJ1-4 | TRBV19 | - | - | CATGQINEKLFF | TGTGCCACCGGACAGATTAATGAAAAACTGTTTTTT
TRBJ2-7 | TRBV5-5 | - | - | CASSLATGKGYEQYF | TGTGCCAGCAGCTTGGCAACTGGTAAGGGGTACGAGCAGTACTTC
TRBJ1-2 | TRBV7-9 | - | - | CASSPPLALIDGYTF | TGTGCCAGCAGCCCGCCACTAGCGCTAATAGATGGCTACACCTTC
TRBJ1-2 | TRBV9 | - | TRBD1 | CASSGTGVYGYTF | TGTGCCAGCAGCGGGACAGGGGTTTATGGCTACACCTTC
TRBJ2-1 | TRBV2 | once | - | CASSFHTRLNEQFF | TGTGCCAGCAGTTTTCATACTAGGCTCAATGAGCAGTTCTTC
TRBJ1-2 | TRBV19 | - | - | CASSKGQSNYGYTF | TGTGCCAGTAGTAAAGGACAGAGCAACTATGGCTACACCTTC
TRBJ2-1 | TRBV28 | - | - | CASSPGTPYNEQFF | TGTGCCAGCAGTCCCGGGACACCCTACAATGAGCAGTTCTTC
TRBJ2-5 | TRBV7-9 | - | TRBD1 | CASSATGVTETQYF | TGTGCCAGCAGCGCAACAGGGGTGACGGAGACCCAGTACTTC
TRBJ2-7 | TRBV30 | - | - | CAWSSQGLGEQYF | TGTGCCTGGAGTAGCCAGGGGCTGGGCGAGCAGTACTTC
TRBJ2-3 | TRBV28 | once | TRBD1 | CASSYPTGGGTDTQYF | TGTGCCAGCAGTTACCCGACAGGGGGCGGCACAGATACGCAGTATTTT
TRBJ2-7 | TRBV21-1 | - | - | CASSPGGASDYYEQYF | TGTGCCAGCAGCCCCGGGGGGGCTAGCGACTACTACGAGCAGTACTTC
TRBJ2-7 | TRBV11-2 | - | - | CASSPIRTTSYEQYF | TGTGCCAGCAGCCCGATTCGGACGACCTCCTACGAGCAGTACTTC
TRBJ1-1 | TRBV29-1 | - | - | CSVDRGNTEAFF | TGCAGCGTTGATAGGGGGAACACTGAAGCTTTCTTT
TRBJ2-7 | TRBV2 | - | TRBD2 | CASRSTSGASYEQYF | TGTGCCAGCAGGTCTACTAGCGGGGCCTCCTACGAGCAGTACTTC
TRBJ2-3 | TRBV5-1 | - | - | CASSGQGGSTDTQYF | TGCGCCAGCAGCGGACAGGGAGGGAGCACAGATACGCAGTATTTT
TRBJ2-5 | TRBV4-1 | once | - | CAVCRKGVPRETQYF | TGCGCCGTATGTCGAAAGGGGGTTCCACGGGAGACCCAGTACTTC
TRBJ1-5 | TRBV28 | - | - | CACESPSNQPQHF | TGTGCCTGTGAGTCTCCGAGCAATCAGCCCCAGCATTTT
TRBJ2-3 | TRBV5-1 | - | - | CASSLDMGSGTDTQYF | TGCGCCAGCAGCTTGGATATGGGATCGGGCACAGATACGCAGTATTTT
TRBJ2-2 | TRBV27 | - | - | CASSYSTSLGELFF | TGTGCCAGCTCTTACAGCACTAGCCTCGGGGAGCTGTTTTTT
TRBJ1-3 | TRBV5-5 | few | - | CASSPSGWGNTIYF | TGTGCCAGCAGCCCCAGCGGGTGGGGAAACACCATATATTTT
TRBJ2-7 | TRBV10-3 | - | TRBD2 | CAISRLAGVGDEQYF | TGTGCCATCAGTAGACTAGCGGGAGTGGGAGACGAGCAGTACTTC
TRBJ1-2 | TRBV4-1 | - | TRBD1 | CASSRPGGPIYGYTF | TGCGCCAGCAGCCGTCCAGGGGGGCCGATCTATGGCTACACCTTC
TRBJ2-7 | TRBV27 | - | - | CASSSLGGGESSYEQYF | TGTGCCAGCAGCTCCCTTGGAGGGGGCGAAAGCTCCTACGAGCAGTACTTC
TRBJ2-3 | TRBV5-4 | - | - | CASSLEGTHRDTQYF | TGTGCCAGCAGCTTGGAAGGGACTCACCGGGATACGCAGTATTTT
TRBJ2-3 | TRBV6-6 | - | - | CASSYEPSTDTQYF | TGTGCCAGCAGTTACGAGCCGAGCACAGATACGCAGTATTTT
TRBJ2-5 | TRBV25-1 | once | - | CASSEYIQPLGTQYF | TGTGCCAGCAGTGAATATATTCAACCATTGGGAACCCAGTACTTC
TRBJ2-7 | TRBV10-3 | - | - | CAISVGVHEQYF | TGTGCCATCAGTGTGGGAGTTCACGAGCAGTACTTC
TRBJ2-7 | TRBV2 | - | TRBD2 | CASSEAGRAGSYEQYF | TGTGCCAGCAGTGAAGCGGGGAGGGCGGGATCATACGAGCAGTACTTC
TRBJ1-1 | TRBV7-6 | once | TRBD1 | CASSGRQGLNTEAFF | TGTGCCAGCAGCGGTCGACAGGGGCTGAACACTGAAGCTTTCTTT
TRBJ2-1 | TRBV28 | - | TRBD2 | CATQFIVLAGVNEQFF | TGTGCCACCCAGTTTATAGTACTAGCGGGAGTCAATGAGCAGTTCTTC